The 21 T cell receptor beta chains listed next were all sequenced from one sample in a study of T cell responses to AZD1222 COVID-19 vaccine. Some clones are missing from TCRdb's copy, which holds only in-frame ones; the method was immunoSEQ multiplex PCR. The sample yields some 71,000 clones, nearly 90% seen once. The sequencing here drew on peripheral blood, taken 28 days after the second AZD1222 dose. The receptors come from an adult who received the AZD1222 COVID-19 vaccine.

The rearrangement links TRBV2 to TRBJ1-6; the D is unclear. CDR3 length: 14 residues. Germline CDR1 and CDR2: SNHLY and FYNNEI. Trimming pared 4 bases from V and 11 bases from J, leaving 15 bases between. For the CDR3, the DNA is TGTGCCAGCAGTGTGACCGGATCGGGCCCACCCCTCCACTTT. Encoded protein: CASSVTGSGPPLHF.

The gene calls are TRBV5-1 and TRBJ2-7, with TRBD1 matching 8 bases. V shed 4 bases, J shed 5 bases, and the junction held 8 bases outside the gene matches. CDR1 and CDR2 (germline): SGHRS, YFSETQ. The length of the CDR3 is 14 residues. DNA of the CDR3: TGCGCCAGCAGCGACCCGGGACAGGTCAACGAGCAGTACTTC. Translation gives CASSDPGQVNEQYF. Filled out from reference TRBV5-1 and TRBJ2-7, the complete variable domain reads KAGVTQTPRYLIKTRGQQVTLSCSPISGHRSVSWYQQTPGQGLQFLFEYFSETQRNKGNFPGRFSGRQFSNSRSEMNVSTLELGDSALYLCASSDPGQVNEQYFGPGTRLTVT.

V usage is TRBV4-2 and J usage is TRBJ2-1; the match to TRBD2 covers 8 bases. This CDR3 is 22 amino acids long. J was trimmed by 0 bases and V by 0 bases; bases with no gene match: 19. Germline CDR1 reads LGHNA; CDR2 reads YNFKEQ. The CDR3 DNA follows: TGTGCCAGCAGCCAAGATAGCCCCGGGACTAGGGGGAGTAGGGGCTCCTACAATGAGCAGTTCTTC. Protein: CASSQDSPGTRGSRGSYNEQFF.

V and J are TRBV25-1 and TRBJ2-5; a possible D gene is TRBD1 (5 bases). V was cut by 2 bases and J by 2 bases, with 9 bases left in between. There are 14 residues in the CDR3. In germline, CDR1 is MGHDK, CDR2 SYGVNS. CDR3 residues: CASSEIQVQETQYF. The CDR3 coding sequence is TGTGCCAGCAGTGAAATACAGGTACAAGAGACCCAGTACTTC. Filled out from reference TRBV25-1 and TRBJ2-5, the complete variable domain reads EADIYQTPRYLVIGTGKKITLECSQTMGHDKMYWYQQDPGMELHLIHYSYGVNSTEKGDLSSESTVSRIRTEHFPLTLESARPSHTSQYLCASSEIQVQETQYFGPGTRLLVL.

The chain has TRBV28 and TRBJ2-5; tentatively, D is TRBD1 (6 bases). CDR3 size: 17 residues. Germline values: CDR1 MDHEN, CDR2 SYDVKM. V gave up 3 bases and J gave up 1 base, with 18 bases separating them. CDR3 in DNA: TGTGCCAGCAGTTTGTCCTGGGGCAGGGGTTTCCAAGAGACCCAGTACTTC. Its protein is CASSLSWGRGFQETQYF.

This clone came up once. This chain uses TRBV5-1 with TRBJ2-7; tentative D call: TRBD2 (6 bases). CDR3 size: 15 residues. Trimming removed 0 bases at V and 2 bases at J, with 12 bases between. Germline CDR1 is SGHRS and CDR2 is YFSETQ. The CDR3 DNA reads TGCGCCAGCAGCTTGGCCGGGGGAAACCCCTACGAGCAGTACTTC. Translating gives CASSLAGGNPYEQYF.

The V and J genes are TRBV30 and TRBJ1-3, with TRBD1 matching over 7 bases. Germline trimming cut 3 bases from V and 4 bases from J; bases unmatched to any gene: 9. CDR3 size: 15 residues. Germline V lookup: CDR1 GTSNPN, CDR2 SVGIG (reference sequence). CDR3 DNA sequence: TGTGCCTGGAGCGGTGAGGGGGCGCGGGGAAACACCATATATTTT. It encodes CAWSGEGARGNTIYF. The whole variable domain, filled in from reference TRBV30 and TRBJ1-3, reads SQTIHQWPATLVQPVGSPLSLECTVEGTSNPNLYWYRQAAGRGLQLLFYSVGIGQISSEVPQNLSASRPQDRQFILSSKKLLLSDSGFYLCAWSGEGARGNTIYFGEGSWLTVV.

CDR3 nucleotides: TGTGCCAGCAGTGCGGGACCCGACTATGGCTACACCTTC. Protein product: CASSAGPDYGYTF. This chain uses TRBV5-6 with TRBJ1-2, with TRBD1 as a possible D gene (5 bases). Germline-derived CDR1 and CDR2 are SGHDT and YYEEEE. The ends were cut back, 5 bases at V and 3 bases at J, with 11 bases in the middle. CDR3 length: 13 amino acids.

V usage is TRBV10-3 and J usage is TRBJ2-7; D not certain. V shed 6 bases and J shed 0 bases, with 12 bases lying between them. In germline, CDR1 is ENHRY, CDR2 SYGVKD. CDR3 size: 14 residues. The CDR3 DNA sequence: TGTGCCATCAGCCTACCACGGCGCTCCTACGAGCAGTACTTC. This translates into CAISLPRRSYEQYF.

The CDR3 loop reads CASGPQGVRNQPQHF. The CDR3 region has the DNA TGTGCTAGTGGTCCTCAAGGGGTTAGGAATCAGCCCCAGCATTTT. The V gene is TRBV12-5, the J gene TRBJ1-5; maybe TRBD1 (5 bases). Trimming stripped 5 bases from V and 4 bases from J, with 15 bases between. The CDR3 sequence is 15 residues long. Germline V gives CDR1 LGHNT, CDR2 FRNRAP.

The chain uses TRBV19 and TRBJ1-5, with a tentative D call TRBD1 (6 bases). With 6 bases removed from V and 0 bases from J, the gap between germline ends came to 15 bases. Germline V gene lookup returns CDR1 LNHDA and CDR2 SQIVND (reference sequence). This CDR3 region has 16 residues. Here the CDR3 reads CASSSGTPTSNQPQHF. The DNA for the CDR3 is TGTGCCAGTAGCTCGGGGACACCTACTAGCAATCAGCCCCAGCATTTT.

V usage is TRBV25-1 and J usage is TRBJ2-2; perhaps TRBD1 as D (5 bases). The germline gives CDR1 MGHDK, CDR2 SYGVNS. CDR3 length: 17 residues. The V end was cut by 4 bases, the J end by 4 bases, with 19 bases between. CDR3 coding DNA: TGTGCCAGCAGTGTAACTTTCCTAGGGGCGCGCACCGGGGAGCTGTTTTTT. It yields the protein CASSVTFLGARTGELFF.

This sequence joins TRBV7-6 and TRBJ1-2, with 9 bases fitting TRBD1. The CDR3 has 16 amino acids. CDR1 SGHVS and CDR2 FNYEAQ come from the germline V gene. Unmatched junction bases numbered 9, after V lost 3 bases and J lost 4 bases. The CDR3 sequence: CASSFKQGATGYGYTF. The CDR3 nucleotides are TGTGCCAGCAGCTTCAAACAGGGGGCTACCGGCTATGGCTACACCTTC.

This chain uses TRBV9 with TRBJ2-2; D ambiguous. CDR3 length: 13 residues. V was clipped by 2 bases and J by 4 bases, with 6 bases between them. CDR1 and CDR2 from the germline V gene are SGDLS and YYNGEE. The CDR3 region is CASSVPATGELFF. Here the CDR3 DNA reads TGTGCCAGCAGCGTTCCTGCCACCGGGGAGCTGTTTTTT.

The gene calls are TRBV14 and TRBJ2-5; the D is unclear. Trimming removed 4 bases at V and 2 bases at J, with 8 bases between. CDR3 length equals 13 residues. Germline V gene sequence: CDR1 SGHDN, CDR2 FVKESK. The CDR3 is CASSRTVQETQYF. The CDR3 DNA sequence: TGTGCCAGCAGCCGAACCGTACAAGAGACCCAGTACTTC.

V is TRBV3-1 (or the pseudogene TRBV3-2) and J is TRBJ2-7, with no clear D. V was pared by 1 base and J by 3 bases, with 10 bases between. Germline V gene data show CDR1 as LGHDT and CDR2 as YNNKEL (reference sequence). This CDR3 region has 14 residues. The CDR3, as DNA: TGTGCCAGCAGCCAAGTACTGGGGAACTACGAGCAGTACTTC. Translating it yields CASSQVLGNYEQYF.

The V and J genes are TRBV29-1 and TRBJ2-7; tentatively, D is TRBD1 (6 bases). CDR3 length: 13 residues. Germline values: CDR1 SQVTM, CDR2 ANQGSEA. V lost 6 bases and J lost 2, with 14 bases in between. This CDR3 is CSVGQGRPYEQYF. CDR3 in DNA: TGCAGCGTGGGCCAGGGGCGTCCCTACGAGCAGTACTTC.

This rearrangement joins TRBV9 to TRBJ1-2; D is ambiguous. Germline V gene sequence: CDR1 SGDLS, CDR2 YYNGEE. V was clipped by 0 bases and J by 2 bases, with 11 bases between them. The CDR3 covers 15 residues. In DNA, the CDR3 is TGTGCCAGCAGCGTAGGGGCGAATCCGAACTATGGCTACACCTTC. Its protein is CASSVGANPNYGYTF.

This rearrangement joins TRBV7-2 to TRBJ1-5; D unresolved. The CDR3 runs 13 residues. Germline V gene lookup returns CDR1 SGHTA and CDR2 FQGNSA. V was pared by 3 bases and J by 1 base, with 4 bases between. The DNA for the CDR3 is TGTGCCAGCAGCTTGGACAGCAATCAGCCCCAGCATTTT. Translating gives CASSLDSNQPQHF.

The chain has TRBV5-1 and TRBJ2-2; no definite D call. The CDR3 is 15 amino acids. The germline V gene encodes CDR1 SGHRS and CDR2 YFSETQ. V was trimmed by 0 bases and J by 0 bases, leaving 6 bases between them. The CDR3 loop reads CASSLGHANTGELFF. The DNA for the CDR3 is TGCGCCAGCAGCTTGGGGCACGCGAACACCGGGGAGCTGTTTTTT. The full variable domain, with the rest looked up from reference TRBV5-1 and TRBJ2-2, is KAGVTQTPRYLIKTRGQQVTLSCSPISGHRSVSWYQQTPGQGLQFLFEYFSETQRNKGNFPGRFSGRQFSNSRSEMNVSTLELGDSALYLCASSLGHANTGELFFGEGSRLTVL.

V usage is TRBV28 and J usage is TRBJ2-3, with D possibly matching TRBD1 (6 bases). CDR1 MDHEN and CDR2 SYDVKM come from the germline V gene. The CDR3 length is 16 residues. The germline V and J ends were trimmed by 8 bases and 4 bases, with 22 bases remaining between them. As DNA, the CDR3 is TGTGCCAGCCGAAACTTGGACAGTGGGTGGGCAGATACGCAGTATTTT. It yields the protein CASRNLDSGWADTQYF.